Sequencing of this TCR beta chain was carried out in a study of blood T cell repertoires in COVID-19. This CDR3 contains 16 residues. The V gene end was trimmed by 5 bases and the J gene end by 1 base; junction bases not matched to a gene: 5. Germline-derived CDR1 and CDR2 are SGHNT and YENEEA. Clones were read by immunoSEQ multiplex PCR, and TCRdb kept only the in-frame ones, dropping some. The table lists about 55,000 clones, about nine tenths of them singletons. Sequencing input: peripheral blood. This chain uses TRBV11-3 with TRBJ2-7, with 13 bases lining up with TRBD2. The receptor was isolated from an older man with acute or convalescent COVID-19. This CDR3 is CASSRGLAGESYEQYF. Written as DNA, the CDR3 is TGTGCCAGCAGCCGCGGACTAGCGGGGGAATCCTACGAGCAGTACTTC.